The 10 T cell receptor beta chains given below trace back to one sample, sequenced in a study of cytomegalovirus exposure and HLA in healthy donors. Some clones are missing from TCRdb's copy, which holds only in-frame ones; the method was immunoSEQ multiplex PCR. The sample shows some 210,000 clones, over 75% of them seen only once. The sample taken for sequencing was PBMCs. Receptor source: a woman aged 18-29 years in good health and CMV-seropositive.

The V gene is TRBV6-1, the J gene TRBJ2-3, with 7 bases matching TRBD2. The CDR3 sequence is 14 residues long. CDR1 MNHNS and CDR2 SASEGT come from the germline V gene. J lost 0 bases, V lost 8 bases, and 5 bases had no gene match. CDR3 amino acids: CASWAGASTDTQYF. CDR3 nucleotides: TGTGCCAGCTGGGCGGGAGCTAGCACAGATACGCAGTATTTT.

CDR3 nucleotides: TGCGCCAGCAGCTTGGCCTTATTCCTTCAGACTAGCAGCAACACCGGGGAGCTGTTTTTT. This sequence encodes CASSLALFLQTSSNTGELFF. J is TRBJ2-2 and V is TRBV5-1; 7 bases are shared with TRBD2. With V trimmed by 0 bases and J by 2 bases, 16 bases remained unmatched. The CDR3 has 20 residues. CDR1 and CDR2 (germline): SGHRS, YFSETQ.

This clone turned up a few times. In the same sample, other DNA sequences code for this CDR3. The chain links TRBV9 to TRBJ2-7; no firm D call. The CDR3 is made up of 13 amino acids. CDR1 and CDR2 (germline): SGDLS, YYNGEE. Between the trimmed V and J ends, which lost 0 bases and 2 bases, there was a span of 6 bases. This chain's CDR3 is CASSVGSAYEQYF. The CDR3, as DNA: TGTGCCAGCAGCGTAGGGAGCGCCTACGAGCAGTACTTC. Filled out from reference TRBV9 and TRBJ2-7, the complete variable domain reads DSGVTQTPKHLITATGQRVTLRCSPRSGDLSVYWYQQSLDQGLQFLIQYYNGEERAKGNILERFSAQQFPDLHSELNLSSLELGDSALYFCASSVGSAYEQYFGPGTRLTVT.

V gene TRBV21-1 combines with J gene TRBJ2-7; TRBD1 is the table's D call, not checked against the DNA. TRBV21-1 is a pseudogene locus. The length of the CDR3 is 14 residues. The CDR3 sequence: CASSKTDRTQQQYF. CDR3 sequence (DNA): TGTGCCAGCAGCAAAACGGACAGAACCCAGCAGCAGTACTTC.

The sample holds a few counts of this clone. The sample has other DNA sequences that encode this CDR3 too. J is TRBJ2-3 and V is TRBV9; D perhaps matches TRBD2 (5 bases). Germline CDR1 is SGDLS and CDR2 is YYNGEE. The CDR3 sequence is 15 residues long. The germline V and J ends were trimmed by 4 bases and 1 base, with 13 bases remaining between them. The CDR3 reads CASSSGLTRTDTQYF. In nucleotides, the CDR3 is TGTGCCAGCAGCTCAGGACTCACTCGCACAGATACGCAGTATTTT.

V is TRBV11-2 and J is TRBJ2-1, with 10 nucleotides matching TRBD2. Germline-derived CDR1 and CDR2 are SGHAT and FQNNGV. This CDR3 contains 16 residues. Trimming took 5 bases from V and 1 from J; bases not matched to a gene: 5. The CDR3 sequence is CASSLPTSGSYNEQFF. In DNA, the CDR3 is TGTGCCAGCAGCCTCCCGACTAGCGGGTCCTACAATGAGCAGTTCTTC.

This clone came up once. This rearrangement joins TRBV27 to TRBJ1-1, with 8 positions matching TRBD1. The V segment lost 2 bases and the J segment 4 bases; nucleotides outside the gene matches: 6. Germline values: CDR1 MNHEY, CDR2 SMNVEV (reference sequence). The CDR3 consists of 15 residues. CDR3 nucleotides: TGTGCCAGCAGTTTAAAGACAGGGGTGGGCACTGAAGCTTTCTTT. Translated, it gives CASSLKTGVGTEAFF.

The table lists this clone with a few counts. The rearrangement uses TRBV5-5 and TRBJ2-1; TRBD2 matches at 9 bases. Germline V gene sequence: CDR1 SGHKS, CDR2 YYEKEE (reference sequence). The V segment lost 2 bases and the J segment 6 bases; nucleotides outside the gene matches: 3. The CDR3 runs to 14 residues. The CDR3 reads CASSLLAGGNEQFF. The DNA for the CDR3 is TGTGCCAGCAGCTTACTAGCGGGTGGCAATGAGCAGTTCTTC.

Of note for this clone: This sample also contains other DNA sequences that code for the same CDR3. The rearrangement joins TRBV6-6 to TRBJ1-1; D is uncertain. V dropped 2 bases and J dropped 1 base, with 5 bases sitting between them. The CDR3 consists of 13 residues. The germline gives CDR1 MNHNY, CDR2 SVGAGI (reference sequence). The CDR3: CASSYAGNTEAFF. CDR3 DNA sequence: TGTGCCAGCAGTTACGCGGGGAACACTGAAGCTTTCTTT.

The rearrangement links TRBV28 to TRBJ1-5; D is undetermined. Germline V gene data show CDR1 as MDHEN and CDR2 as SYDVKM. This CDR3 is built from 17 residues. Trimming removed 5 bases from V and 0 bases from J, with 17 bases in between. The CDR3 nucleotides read TGTGCCAGCAGTCCTCCGACAAATCGGCCTAGCAATCAGCCCCAGCATTTT. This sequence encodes CASSPPTNRPSNQPQHF.